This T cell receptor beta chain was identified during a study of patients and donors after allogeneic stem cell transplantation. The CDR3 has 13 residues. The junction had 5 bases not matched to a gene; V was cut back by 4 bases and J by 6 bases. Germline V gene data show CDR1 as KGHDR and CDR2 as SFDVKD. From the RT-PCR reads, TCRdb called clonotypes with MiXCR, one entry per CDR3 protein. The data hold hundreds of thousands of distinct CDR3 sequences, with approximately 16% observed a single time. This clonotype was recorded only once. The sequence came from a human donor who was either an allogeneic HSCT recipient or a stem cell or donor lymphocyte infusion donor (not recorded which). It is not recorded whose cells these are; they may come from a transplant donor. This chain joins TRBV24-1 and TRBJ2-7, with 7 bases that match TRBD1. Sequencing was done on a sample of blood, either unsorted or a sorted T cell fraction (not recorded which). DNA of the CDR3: TGTGCCACCAGTGACTCCACAGGGGTCGAGCAGTACTTC. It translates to CATSDSTGVEQYF.